The 26 T cell receptor beta chains listed next were all sequenced from one sample in a study of identical twins. TCRdb passed the 5' RACE reads through MiXCR, listing each CDR3 protein once. The data hold about 720,000 distinct CDR3 sequences, with 8.5% to 9.5% observed a single time. Separately, the same data were catalogued under a study of yellow fever vaccine responses in identical twins.

Sample: PBMCs. These receptor sequences come from a woman aged 18-29 years in good health.

This clonotype was seen a few times. The V gene is TRBV7-2, the J gene TRBJ2-7; D call uncertain. This CDR3 has 16 amino acids. The germline CDR1 and CDR2 sequences are SGHTA and FQGNSA. V was trimmed by 2 bases and J by 2 bases, leaving 16 bases between them. CDR3 DNA: TGTGCCAGCAGCTTAATCTTGGGTAGGGTACCCTACGAGCAGTACTTC. It is translated as CASSLILGRVPYEQYF.

This chain uses TRBV5-1 with TRBJ2-2; D gene unclear. CDR1 and CDR2 from the germline V gene are SGHRS and YFSETQ. This CDR3 contains 16 residues. Deletions cut 1 base from V and 6 bases from J, with 16 bases between. The CDR3 DNA is TGCGCCAGCAGCTTGTCACACGGCGATGGTTCCGGGGAGCTGTTTTTT. This encodes CASSLSHGDGSGELFF.

The table lists this clonotype with a few counts. The chain combines TRBV30 with TRBJ1-2; D gene unclear. Germline CDR1 reads GTSNPN; CDR2 reads SVGIG (reference sequence). The CDR3 consists of 16 residues. Between the trimmed V and J ends, which lost 3 bases and 0 bases, there was a span of 17 bases. CDR3 coding DNA: TGTGCCTGGAGCCCTCCCATACCATACGCTAACTATGGCTACACCTTC. Its translation is CAWSPPIPYANYGYTF.

This clonotype was detected only a few times. This chain connects TRBV12-3 or TRBV12-4 to TRBJ2-5; D gene ambiguous. V shed 1 base and J shed 3 bases, with 6 bases lying between them. This CDR3 has 13 amino acids. The CDR3 here is CASSLGSKETQYF. CDR3 bases: TGTGCCAGCAGTTTAGGAAGCAAAGAGACCCAGTACTTC.

This clonotype occurred a few times. Relative to the germline gene, one junction end is altered; a read error may explain this. The chain's CDR3 is CGAGAYTGELFF. CDR3 sequence (DNA): TGCGGCGCTGGGGCCTACACCGGGGAGCTGTTTTTT. The chain couples TRBV2 to TRBJ2-2; perhaps TRBD1 as D (5 bases). Per the germline V gene, CDR1 is SNHLY and CDR2 is FYNNEI. The CDR3 is 12 amino acids.

The chain recombines TRBV12-3 or TRBV12-4 with TRBJ2-3; weak D call: TRBD2 (6 bases). The CDR3 runs 15 residues. Trimming pared 3 bases from V and 5 bases from J, leaving 15 bases between. The DNA of the CDR3 is TGTGCCAGCAGTTTGGGAGGCGGCTTGGGAGATACGCAGTATTTT. It encodes CASSLGGGLGDTQYF.

In this sample, this clonotype turned up many times. This sequence joins TRBV7-9 and TRBJ2-1; D unresolved. CDR1 SEHNR and CDR2 FQNEAQ come from the germline V gene (reference sequence). Trimming took 0 bases from V and 4 from J, leaving 10 bases between them. The CDR3 spans 15 residues. The CDR3 coding sequence is TGTGCCAGCAGCTTAGCGTTAGGGCTTTACAATGAGCAGTTCTTC. Encoded protein: CASSLALGLYNEQFF.

V usage is TRBV29-1 and J usage is TRBJ2-7, with D possibly being TRBD2 (6 bases). Trimming removed 2 bases at V and 4 bases at J, with 12 bases between. From germline, CDR1 is SQVTM and CDR2 ANQGSEA. This CDR3 comprises 13 residues. CDR3 in amino acids: CSVEQYRGYEQYF. The CDR3, as DNA: TGCAGCGTTGAACAATATCGGGGGTACGAGCAGTACTTC.

This clonotype showed up just a few times. CDR3 in amino acids: CASSLPLGDGAQYF. The CDR3 bases are TGTGCCAGCAGCCTCCCATTAGGGGATGGGGCGCAGTATTTT. This chain joins TRBV7-6 and TRBJ2-3; perhaps TRBD1 as D (5 bases). Germline lookup yields CDR1 SGHVS and CDR2 FNYEAQ. Between the trimmed V and J ends, which lost 5 bases and 10 bases, there was a span of 19 bases. This CDR3 is built from 14 residues.

The V gene is TRBV5-6, the J gene TRBJ2-1; 11 bases match TRBD1. Germline V gives CDR1 SGHDT, CDR2 YYEEEE. The junction had 7 bases not matched to a gene; V was cut back by 4 bases and J by 7 bases. This CDR3 has 15 residues. The CDR3 bases are TGTGCCAGCAGCCACGGGACAGGGGGTATAAATGAGCAGTTCTTC. Its protein product is CASSHGTGGINEQFF.

The sample holds many counts of this clonotype. The chain uses TRBV6-2 or TRBV6-3 and TRBJ2-7; possible D gene TRBD1, 6 bases. This CDR3 has 14 amino acids. Germline CDR1 is MNHEY and CDR2 is SVGEGT. V gave up 5 bases and J gave up 0 bases, with 11 bases separating them. The CDR3 DNA reads as TGTGCCAGCAGTGGTCCGGGACACTCCTACGAGCAGTACTTC. Translation: CASSGPGHSYEQYF.

The sample holds many counts of this clonotype. This sequence joins TRBV3-1 and TRBJ1-3; D remains ambiguous. The V end was cut by 1 base, the J end by 2 bases, with 12 bases between. The CDR3 runs to 16 residues. Looked up from germline, CDR1 is LGHDT and CDR2 is YNNKEL (reference sequence). The CDR3 region is CASSQGFPDAGNTIYF. CDR3 in DNA: TGTGCCAGCAGCCAAGGTTTCCCTGACGCTGGAAACACCATATATTTT.

This chain links TRBV5-1 with TRBJ2-7, with D possibly being TRBD2 (7 bases). Trimming removed 3 bases at V and 2 bases at J, with 15 bases between. CDR3 length: 15 residues. CDR1 SGHRS and CDR2 YFSETQ come from the germline V gene. For the CDR3, the DNA is TGCGCCAGCAGCTGGGGGGGGCAGGGAGCCTACGAGCAGTACTTC. The encoded protein is CASSWGGQGAYEQYF.

This clonotype has just a few counts. The J gene is TRBJ2-3, the V gene TRBV6-2 or TRBV6-3, with unresolved D. V shed 6 bases and J shed 0 bases, with 7 bases lying between them. Germline loops: CDR1 MNHEY, CDR2 SVGEGT. The CDR3 covers 13 residues. Written as DNA, the CDR3 is TGTGCCAGCAGGGGGTCGAGCACAGATACGCAGTATTTT. It is translated as CASRGSSTDTQYF.

This chain uses TRBV6-1 with TRBJ2-4; no reliable D call. CDR1 MNHNS and CDR2 SASEGT come from the germline V gene. The CDR3 covers 18 residues. V was clipped by 6 bases and J by 0 bases, with 21 bases between them. The CDR3 DNA reads as TGTGCCAGCAGCCCCCGGGTCCCCGGTGGGCTAGCCAAAAACATTCAGTACTTC. Translating gives CASSPRVPGGLAKNIQYF.

The sample holds a few counts of this clonotype. The genes are TRBV4-3 and TRBJ2-1; 10 nucleotides match TRBD2. The CDR3 spans 17 residues. V gave up 0 bases and J gave up 4 bases; unmatched junction bases: 6. The germline CDR1 and CDR2 sequences are LGHNA and YSLEER. In DNA form, the CDR3 reads TGCGCCAGCAGCCAAGATCTAGCGGGAGCCATTTACAATGAGCAGTTCTTC. This sequence encodes CASSQDLAGAIYNEQFF.

The chain employs TRBV20-1 and TRBJ2-3; a possible D gene is TRBD1 (6 bases). V was pared by 0 bases and J by 0 bases, with 10 bases between. This CDR3 comprises 15 residues. Germline values: CDR1 DFQATT, CDR2 SNEGSKA (reference sequence). This chain's CDR3 is CSAREQGISTDTQYF. The CDR3 DNA follows: TGCAGTGCTAGAGAACAGGGAATTAGCACAGATACGCAGTATTTT.

This CDR3 is CASSLAAVQGGEQYF. In DNA form, the CDR3 reads TGTGCCAGCAGCTTGGCGGCGGTCCAGGGGGGCGAGCAGTACTTC. The V and J genes are TRBV5-5 and TRBJ2-7; a weak D match, TRBD1 (7 bases). The CDR3 runs 15 residues. Deletions cut 0 bases from V and 6 bases from J, with 16 bases between. Germline values: CDR1 SGHKS, CDR2 YYEKEE (reference sequence).

This clonotype was counted only a few times. V gene TRBV10-3 combines with J gene TRBJ2-2; D remains unclear. The germline V gene has CDR1 ENHRY and CDR2 SYGVKD. V lost 8 bases and J 7 bases, leaving 5 bases between the germline ends. CDR3 length equals 10 residues. CDR3 residues: CAIWDGELFF. CDR3 nucleotides: TGTGCCATCTGGGACGGGGAGCTGTTTTTT.

The J gene is TRBJ2-1, the V gene TRBV5-6; D may match TRBD1 or TRBD2 (5 bases each). From germline, CDR1 is SGHDT and CDR2 YYEEEE. The CDR3 spans 15 residues. Trimming stripped 2 bases from V and 5 bases from J, with 14 bases between. DNA for the CDR3: TGTGCCAGCAGCTTCGGGTCGAGAGGGGACAATGAGCAGTTCTTC. Translating gives CASSFGSRGDNEQFF.

This clonotype was observed a handful of times. The CDR3 loop reads CASVGLGEQYF. Here the CDR3 DNA reads TGTGCCAGCGTCGGTTTAGGGGAGCAGTACTTC. V and J are TRBV3-1 and TRBJ2-7; D remains unclear. Germline V gene data show CDR1 as LGHDT and CDR2 as YNNKEL (reference sequence). The ends were cut back, 8 bases at V and 7 bases at J, with 12 bases in the middle. This CDR3 has 11 residues.

The CDR3 reads CASSSTRDQPQHF. CDR3 DNA: TGTGCCAGCAGTTCCACCAGGGATCAGCCCCAGCATTTT. The chain carries TRBV12-3 or TRBV12-4 and TRBJ1-5, with D possibly being TRBD1 (5 bases). Trimming removed 4 bases at V and 5 bases at J, with 9 bases between. There are 13 residues in the CDR3.

J is TRBJ2-5 and V is TRBV7-6; 8 bases fit TRBD1. This CDR3 is 15 amino acids long. Germline V CDR1 and CDR2: SGHVS, FNYEAQ. The V gene end was trimmed by 3 bases and the J gene end by 2 bases; junction bases not matched to a gene: 5. The CDR3 nucleotides are TGTGCCAGCAGCTTTACAGGGGACAGGCAAGAGACCCAGTACTTC. Translating gives CASSFTGDRQETQYF.

This clonotype was seen ten or more times. This chain links TRBV4-1 with TRBJ2-7, with TRBD2 identical over 9 bases. CDR1 and CDR2 from the germline V gene are MGHRA and YSYEKL. CDR3 length: 17 amino acids. V shed 1 base and J 3 bases; nucleotides not matched to a gene: 10. CDR3 loop: CASSQVTPGTSSYEQYF. CDR3 sequence (DNA): TGCGCCAGCAGCCAAGTTACTCCCGGGACTAGCAGCTACGAGCAGTACTTC.

At least ten counts were recorded for this clonotype. The chain joins TRBV7-9 to TRBJ2-1; D uncertain. The CDR3 has 15 amino acids. Between the trimmed V and J ends, which lost 4 bases and 0 bases, there was a span of 10 bases. Germline lookup yields CDR1 SEHNR and CDR2 FQNEAQ (reference sequence). This CDR3 reads CASSWVESSYNEQFF. CDR3 sequence (DNA): TGTGCCAGCAGCTGGGTGGAAAGCTCCTACAATGAGCAGTTCTTC.

Note on this clonotype: A clone one base away is much larger, so this may be a read error. Because the CDR3 is missing its conserved closing phenylalanine or tryptophan, this is likely a read error. This chain connects TRBV5-1 to TRBJ2-3; D tentatively fits TRBD1 or TRBD2 (5 bases each). The CDR3 is 14 residues long. Germline lookup yields CDR1 SGHRS and CDR2 YFSETQ. Deletions cut 0 bases from V and 3 bases from J, with 8 bases between. This CDR3 is CASSLGDLTDTQYS. In DNA, the CDR3 is TGCGCCAGCAGCTTGGGGGACCTTACAGATACGCAGTATTCT.